This TCR beta chain was identified during a study of T-cell memory formation after mild COVID-19. About the research overall: TCR clusters were mostly donor specific.

This clonotype was seen ten or more times. The antigen is undetermined. V was shortened by 4 bases and J by 6 bases, with 15 bases between the two germline ends. CDR3 length: 14 residues. CDR1 and CDR2 (germline): SQVTM, ANQGSEA. Findings and limits, study-wide: Cross-reactive memory appears to have joined, as suggested by some responding clones showing up in pre-infection memory. SARS-CoV-2 specificity of second-wave clones peaking day 37 was unconfirmed.

TCRdb passed the 5' RACE reads through MiXCR, listing each CDR3 protein once. The table shows 210,000 or so distinct CDR3 sequences, with 25% to 35% occurring only once. The source is an adult woman who had mild COVID-19 (a few samples of this study predate the infection). Cell type and time point are not known. V usage is TRBV29-1 and J usage is TRBJ2-2; a weak D match, TRBD1 (6 bases). The sequenced material came from PBMCs or a T cell subset sorted from them (not recorded which). Here the CDR3 reads CSVVLNEGAGELFF. CDR3 DNA: TGCAGCGTTGTATTAAATGAGGGGGCCGGGGAGCTGTTTTTT.